This TCR beta chain stems from a study of OX40 agonist ivuxolimab in advanced cancers. Study background: Patients with prior anti-PD-1, anti-PD-L1 or anti-CTLA-4 therapy were eligible; 40% had some.

V lost 5 bases, J lost 0 bases, and 7 bases lay in between. The CDR3 covers 13 residues. The V gene's germline CDR1 is LNHDA and CDR2 SQIVND (reference sequence). This clone showed up just once. The table came from immunoSEQ multiplex PCR; TCRdb's copy has only in-frame clones and leaves some out. The repertoire holds about 62,000 clones, with around 93% as singletons. The specimen comprised CD4+ or CD8+ T cells sorted from blood, sampled in a trial of the OX40 agonist ivuxolimab. The chain has TRBV19 and TRBJ1-2; D remains unclear. This sequence was found in an adult with an advanced solid tumor such as melanoma, head and neck, liver or kidney cancer. The CDR3 sequence: CASSLIANYGYTF. The CDR3 nucleotides are TGTGCCAGTAGTTTAATAGCTAACTATGGCTACACCTTC.